This TCR beta chain was profiled in a study of post-analysis software for immune sequencing data. Germline loops: CDR1 SGHRS, CDR2 YFSETQ. CDR3 length: 16 residues. Trimming took 0 bases from V and 1 from J, leaving 11 bases between them. Overall study findings and caveats: Patients had higher frequencies than controls of about five TRBV segments, including TRBV5-6, TRBV5-1 and TRBV20-1.

TCR beta libraries were prepared from cDNA with unique molecular identifiers. TCRdb ran MiXCR on the PCR reads and lists one entry per CDR3 protein. The data hold about 540,000 distinct CDR3 sequences, with 34% observed a single time. Many counts were recorded for this clonotype. What it binds is not known. The receptor's source is a girl between 2 and 17 years old with multiple sclerosis. Input material: blood. This chain connects TRBV5-1 to TRBJ2-1, with D maybe TRBD2 (6 bases). This chain's CDR3 is CASSLAGGSSYNEQFF. The CDR3 coding sequence is TGCGCCAGCAGCTTGGCCGGGGGTAGTTCCTACAATGAGCAGTTCTTC.